Detailed here is one TCR beta chain. The antigen is unknown. The germline gives CDR1 LNHNV, CDR2 YYDKDF (reference sequence). The CDR3 is 16 residues long. Trimming shortened V by 8 bases and J by 8 bases, and 25 bases separated the two germline ends. Sequencing used immunoSEQ multiplex PCR; TCRdb keeps in-frame clones, though not all of them. The repertoire holds under 100,000 clones, with roughly 94% as singletons. These data originate in a study of cytomegalovirus exposure and HLA in healthy donors. Findings of the study overall: Cytomegalovirus status was reportedly diagnosed by the classifier with high specificity and sensitivity. Cytomegalovirus association was assigned to 150 to 200 TCR beta chains. As confirmed in vitro, three CMV-associated chains were specific for CMV antigens.

The sequenced material came from PBMCs. The origin of this receptor is a woman younger than 35 in good health and CMV-seronegative. The rearrangement joins TRBV15 to TRBJ2-1; TRBD1 is a possible D gene (8 bases). The CDR3 coding sequence is TGTGCCACCTCCTTCGCGGAACAGGGGGGGTTGGATGAGCAGTTCTTC. It is translated as CATSFAEQGGLDEQFF.